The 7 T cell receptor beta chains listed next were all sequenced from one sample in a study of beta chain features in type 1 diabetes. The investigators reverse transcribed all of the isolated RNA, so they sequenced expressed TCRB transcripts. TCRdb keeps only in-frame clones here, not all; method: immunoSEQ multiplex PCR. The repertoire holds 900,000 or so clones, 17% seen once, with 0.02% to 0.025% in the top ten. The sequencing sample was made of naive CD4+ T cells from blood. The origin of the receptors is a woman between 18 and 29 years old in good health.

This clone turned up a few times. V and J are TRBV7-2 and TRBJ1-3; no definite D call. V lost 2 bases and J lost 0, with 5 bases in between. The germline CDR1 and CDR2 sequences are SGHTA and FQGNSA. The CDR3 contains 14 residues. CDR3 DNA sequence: TGTGCCAGCAGCTTACAGTTCTCTGGAAACACCATATATTTT. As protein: CASSLQFSGNTIYF.

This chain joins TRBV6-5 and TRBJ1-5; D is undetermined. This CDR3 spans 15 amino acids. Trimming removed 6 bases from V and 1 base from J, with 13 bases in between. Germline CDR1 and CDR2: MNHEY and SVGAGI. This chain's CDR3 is CASSLNPWSNQPQHF. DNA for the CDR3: TGTGCCAGCAGCCTTAACCCTTGGAGCAATCAGCCCCAGCATTTT.

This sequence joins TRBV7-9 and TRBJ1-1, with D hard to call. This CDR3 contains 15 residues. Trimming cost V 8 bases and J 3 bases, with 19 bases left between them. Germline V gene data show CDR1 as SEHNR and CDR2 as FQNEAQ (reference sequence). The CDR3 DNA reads TGTGCCAGCGTTCCGGCATTTCGTCGGGACACTGAAGCTTTCTTT. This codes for CASVPAFRRDTEAFF.

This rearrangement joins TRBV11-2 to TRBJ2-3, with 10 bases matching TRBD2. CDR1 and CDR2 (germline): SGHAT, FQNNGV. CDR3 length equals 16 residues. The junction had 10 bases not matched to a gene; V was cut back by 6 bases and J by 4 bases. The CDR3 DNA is TGTGCCAGCAGAAGAGCGGGAGGGCCTCGGGCAGATACGCAGTATTTT. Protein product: CASRRAGGPRADTQYF.

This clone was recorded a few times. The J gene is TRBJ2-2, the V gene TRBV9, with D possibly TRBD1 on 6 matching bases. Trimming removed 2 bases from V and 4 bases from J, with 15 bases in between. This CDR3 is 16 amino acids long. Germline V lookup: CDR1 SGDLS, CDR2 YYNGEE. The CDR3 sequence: CASSVNDRSGTGELFF. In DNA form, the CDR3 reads TGTGCCAGCAGCGTGAACGACAGGTCCGGCACCGGGGAGCTGTTTTTT.

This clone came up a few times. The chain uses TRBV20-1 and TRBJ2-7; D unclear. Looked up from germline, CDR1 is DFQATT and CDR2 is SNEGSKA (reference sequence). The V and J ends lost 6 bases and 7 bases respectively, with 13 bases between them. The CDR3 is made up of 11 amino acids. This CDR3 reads CSAPPRREQYF. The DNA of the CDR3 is TGCAGTGCCCCCCCCCGCAGGGAGCAGTACTTC.

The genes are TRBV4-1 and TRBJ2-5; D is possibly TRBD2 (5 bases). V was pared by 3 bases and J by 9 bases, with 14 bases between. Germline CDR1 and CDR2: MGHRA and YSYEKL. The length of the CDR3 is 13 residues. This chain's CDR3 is CASSQLGERAQYF. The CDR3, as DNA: TGCGCCAGCAGCCAGCTCGGAGAGAGGGCCCAGTACTTC.